This TCR beta chain was captured in a study of blood T cell repertoires in COVID-19 (TCRdb year 2020). Context from the whole study: The collaborator samples originated in the United States, Italy and Spain and spanned the acute and convalescent phases of COVID-19. Nearly every sample came with metadata listing a de-identified subject ID, COVID-19 status, age in years and sex. Subjects who had been exposed to COVID-19, were actively infected with it, or had recovered from it provided the deeply sampled blood TCRbeta repertoires that made up the dataset. Where available, HLA class I and class II types were taken from metadata supplied by the sample provider and were not determined by assay-based typing. The material from the prospective study consisted of cDNA or gDNA derived from T cells, B-cell-depleted T cells, or PBMCs. Samples were obtained from the ongoing ImmuneRACE study (first 160 participants) and from 1,200 or so subjects provided by 6 global collaborators. The repertoires were made available in a free public database intended to serve as a resource for research on the immune response to SARS-CoV-2. The full study reports these points: How much clinical and demographic metadata was included differed by source and by participant, and the metadata was provided uncurated.

With regard to this clone: Its target antigen remains unknown. No base qualities exist here, and no much larger clone lies one base off it.

Whole blood was collected in K2EDTA tubes by collaborating institutions according to the institutions' own protocols. For TCRbeta analysis, collaborators shipped samples as frozen whole blood, isolated PBMCs, or DNA extracted from either of those sample types. The immunoSEQ Assay, a bias-controlled multiplex PCR, was used to amplify TCRbeta CDR3 regions from genomic DNA. As for the original processing: Within the assay, amplification of reference gene primers was used to estimate how many nucleated cells each sample contained. To quantify the absolute abundance of each unique TCRbeta CDR3 rearrangement, sequence reads were collapsed and filtered. For each sample, productive Simpson clonality was calculated as the square root of Simpson's diversity index across productive rearrangements. This immuneACCESS table, as held by TCRdb, lists in-frame sequences with V and J called but not all clones. Of the missing ones, under half trace to an unresolved V gene in checked studies; the others have no known cause. The V and J calls and the clone size are those of that table, but D and trimming were determined from the DNA. The sample profile shows fewer than 300,000 clones; approximately 88% of them were found once. The top ten hold under 0.95% of the sample.

V sheds 2 bases and J sheds 0 bases, leaving 8 bases between their ends. CDR1 and CDR2 are read off the germline V gene as SGHAT and FQNNGV. The CDR3 covers 15 residues, taking in both the cysteine and the phenylalanine. Just CDR3 DNA is preserved here, 45 bases in frame from base 1. The sequence was obtained from a woman between 25 and 40 years old with acute or convalescent COVID-19. Recombination connected TRBV11-2 to TRBJ1-3; TRBD1 is perhaps the D gene, given 6 matching bases. The sample was peripheral blood. The nucleotides read TGTGCCAGCAGCTTACTGGACAGCTCTGGAAACACCATATATTTT. This encodes CASSLLDSSGNTIYF.